This entry features one TCR beta chain sequence. The CDR3 contains 16 residues. Per the germline V gene, CDR1 is LNHNV and CDR2 is YYDKDF (reference sequence). V lost 1 base and J lost 0, with 10 bases in between. The sample comes from a study of blood T cell repertoires in COVID-19. The protocol was immunoSEQ multiplex PCR, while the TCRdb copy is restricted to in-frame clones and leaves out a portion. The repertoire includes roughly 250,000 clones, 86% of them detected once, and 12% sits in the top ten. V usage is TRBV15 and J usage is TRBJ1-3, with D unclear. The sample taken for sequencing was peripheral blood. The TCR originated in a woman aged 25-40 years with COVID-19, enrolled during active disease. CDR3 sequence reads: CATSRGDTRSGNTIYF. The CDR3 bases are TGTGCCACCAGCAGAGGCGACACCCGCTCTGGAAACACCATATATTTT. The full variable domain, with the rest looked up from reference TRBV15 and TRBJ1-3, is DAMVIQNPRYQVTQFGKPVTLSCSQTLNHNVMYWYQQKSSQAPKLLFHYYDKDFNNEADTPDNFQSRRPNTSFCFLDIRSPGLGDTAMYLCATSRGDTRSGNTIYFGEGSWLTVV.